Below are 17 T cell receptor beta chains sequenced from a single sample in a study of blood T cell repertoires in COVID-19. TCRdb's table, derived via immunoSEQ multiplex PCR, lists solely in-frame clones and lacks some. This table has about 130,000 clones, around nine tenths appearing once. The specimen was PBMCs or T cells enriched from blood (not recorded which). These TCRs come from a woman between 50 and 59 years old who had recovered from COVID-19.

V and J are TRBV9 and TRBJ1-1, with D perhaps matching TRBD1 (5 bases). V lost 4 bases and J lost 1, with 11 bases in between. CDR1 and CDR2 from the germline V gene are SGDLS and YYNGEE. The CDR3 contains 14 residues. The CDR3 nucleotides are TGTGCCAGCAGCCCGATGACAGCGAACACTGAAGCTTTCTTT. It codes for CASSPMTANTEAFF.

The rearrangement links TRBV3-1 (or the pseudogene TRBV3-2) to TRBJ1-5; D not certain. V was cut by 1 base and J by 5 bases, with 9 bases left in between. Germline V gene lookup returns CDR1 LGHDT and CDR2 YNNKEL (reference sequence). The CDR3 has 14 residues. CDR3 nucleotides: TGTGCCAGCAGCCAAGGTTACGGAGATCAGCCCCAGCATTTT. Translation: CASSQGYGDQPQHF.

This clone was counted between two and nine times. The J gene is TRBJ2-2, the V gene TRBV3-1 (or the pseudogene TRBV3-2); the match to TRBD1 covers 8 bases. Per germline, CDR1 LGHDT and CDR2 YNNKEL (reference sequence). This CDR3 is 16 amino acids long. V trimming: 4 bases; J trimming: 3 bases; junction bases outside the gene matches: 7. CDR3 sequence: CASSPIRGRDTGELFF. DNA of the CDR3: TGTGCCAGCAGCCCCATCAGGGGGCGCGACACCGGGGAGCTGTTTTTT.

The chain combines TRBV9 with TRBJ1-2; D unclear. Between the trimmed V and J ends, which lost 0 bases and 3 bases, there was a span of 15 bases. The V gene's germline CDR1 is SGDLS and CDR2 YYNGEE. This CDR3 region has 16 residues. CDR3 in amino acids: CASSVGTDLVDYGYTF. In DNA form, the CDR3 reads TGTGCCAGCAGCGTAGGCACAGACCTTGTGGACTATGGCTACACCTTC.

This clone came up once. The rearrangement links TRBV6-5 to TRBJ2-7; D is unresolved. CDR1 and CDR2 from the germline V gene are MNHEY and SVGAGI. The CDR3 consists of 12 residues. V gave up 9 bases and J gave up 9 bases, with 18 bases separating them. The CDR3 DNA sequence: TGTGCCAGAATACAGTTGTCACGAAGGCAGTACTTC. It specifies CARIQLSRRQYF.

The chain combines TRBV7-2 with TRBJ1-2, with 8 bases matching TRBD1. The CDR3 consists of 14 residues. Germline V gene lookup returns CDR1 SGHTA and CDR2 FQGNSA. V was clipped by 2 bases and J by 5 bases; unmatched bases: 4. The CDR3 region has the DNA TGTGCCAGCAGCTTACCCGGACAGGGTTATGGCTACACCTTC. It encodes CASSLPGQGYGYTF.

This clone showed up just a few times. The V and J genes are TRBV28 and TRBJ1-5, with D tentatively TRBD1 (5 bases). This CDR3 has 14 amino acids. The V end lost 1 base, the J end lost 4 bases, and 8 bases lay between the germline ends. Germline V gene sequence: CDR1 MDHEN, CDR2 SYDVKM. The CDR3: CASSLSGPNQPQHF. In nucleotides, the CDR3 is TGTGCCAGCAGTTTATCAGGGCCGAATCAGCCCCAGCATTTT.

The chain recombines TRBV19 with TRBJ1-1; maybe TRBD1 (5 bases). Germline assignment: CDR1 LNHDA and CDR2 SQIVND (reference sequence). The CDR3 runs 13 residues. Trimming left V 6 bases short and J 1 base short, with 9 bases between. The CDR3 nucleotides are TGTGCCAGTAGGACCAGGGAGAACACTGAAGCTTTCTTT. Protein product: CASRTRENTEAFF.

This chain uses TRBV25-1 with TRBJ2-3; D call uncertain. The V end was cut by 6 bases, the J end by 0 bases, with 4 bases between. The germline V gene has CDR1 MGHDK and CDR2 SYGVNS. The CDR3 extends over 12 amino acids. The chain's CDR3 is CASSPSTDTQYF. In nucleotides, the CDR3 is TGTGCCAGCAGCCCTAGCACAGATACGCAGTATTTT. The variable domain in full, with the rest retrieved from reference TRBV25-1 and TRBJ2-3, is EADIYQTPRYLVIGTGKKITLECSQTMGHDKMYWYQQDPGMELHLIHYSYGVNSTEKGDLSSESTVSRIRTEHFPLTLESARPSHTSQYLCASSPSTDTQYFGPGTRLTVL.

This chain links TRBV5-1 with TRBJ1-2; TRBD1 aligns across 9 bases. This CDR3 region has 12 residues. V was clipped by 3 bases and J by 8 bases; unmatched bases: 2. CDR1 is SGHRS, CDR2 YFSETQ, per germline. The CDR3 DNA reads TGCGCCAGCAGCTGGGACAGGGAGGGCTACACCTTC. This encodes CASSWDREGYTF. The full variable domain, rest sourced from reference TRBV5-1 and TRBJ1-2, is KAGVTQTPRYLIKTRGQQVTLSCSPISGHRSVSWYQQTPGQGLQFLFEYFSETQRNKGNFPGRFSGRQFSNSRSEMNVSTLELGDSALYLCASSWDREGYTFGSGTRLTVV.

The chain carries TRBV27 and TRBJ2-2; the match to TRBD1 covers 12 bases. Germline values: CDR1 MNHEY, CDR2 SMNVEV (reference sequence). The CDR3 spans 21 residues. With 4 bases clipped from V and 4 bases from J, the junction kept 19 bases outside the gene matches. CDR3 sequence: CASSSTGPGQGAGRITGELFF. CDR3 bases: TGTGCCAGCAGTTCCACCGGTCCGGGACAGGGGGCCGGACGAATCACCGGGGAGCTGTTTTTT.

This chain uses TRBV2 with TRBJ1-2; the match to TRBD1 covers 7 bases. CDR1 is SNHLY and CDR2 is FYNNEI in the germline V gene. CDR3 length: 15 amino acids. The V and J ends lost 6 bases and 0 bases, in that order; junction bases with no gene match: 7. The CDR3 region has the DNA TGTGCCAGCAGCGGACAGGCGGTAGCTAACTATGGCTACACCTTC. The encoded protein is CASSGQAVANYGYTF.

This chain joins TRBV5-1 and TRBJ1-4; the match to TRBD1 covers 7 bases. This CDR3 spans 14 amino acids. The germline V gene encodes CDR1 SGHRS and CDR2 YFSETQ. After removal of 3 bases from V and 4 bases from J, the junction contained 3 bases not matched to a gene. The CDR3 is CASSSGQINEKLFF. As DNA, the CDR3 is TGCGCCAGCAGCTCGGGACAGATTAATGAAAAACTGTTTTTT.

The V and J genes are TRBV4-3 and TRBJ2-3, with 7 positions matching TRBD2. Losses at the gene ends were 0 bases for V and 5 bases for J; bases not matched to a gene: 11. This CDR3 region has 17 residues. Germline CDR1 LGHNA, CDR2 YSLEER. CDR3 protein: CASSQENLPGGIDTQYF. DNA for the CDR3: TGCGCCAGCAGCCAAGAAAACCTCCCGGGGGGAATAGATACGCAGTATTTT.

The rearrangement uses TRBV6-4 and TRBJ2-5, with a weak D call TRBD1 (6 bases). Germline V lookup: CDR1 MRHNA, CDR2 SNTAGT. This CDR3 region has 17 residues. V shed 0 bases and J shed 7 bases, with 21 bases lying between them. CDR3 loop: CASSDSSQGLAVWTQYF. DNA for the CDR3: TGTGCCAGCAGTGACTCATCGCAGGGGTTAGCAGTTTGGACCCAGTACTTC.

J is TRBJ1-5 and V is TRBV30, with TRBD1 identical over 10 bases. The germline V gene has CDR1 GTSNPN and CDR2 SVGIG (reference sequence). J gave up 5 bases and V 2 bases, and 6 bases lay outside the gene matches. The CDR3 totals 15 residues. The DNA for the CDR3 is TGTGCCTGGAGTTGGGGACAGGGGCTTCATCAGCCCCAGCATTTT. It is translated as CAWSWGQGLHQPQHF.

The table lists this clone with a count of one. The genes are TRBV9 and TRBJ1-4, with a weak D call TRBD1 (6 bases). The CDR3 sequence is 16 residues long. V shed 0 bases and J shed 8 bases, with 17 bases lying between them. The germline V gene encodes CDR1 SGDLS and CDR2 YYNGEE. The chain's CDR3 is CASSVASGGPTEKLFF. The CDR3 DNA sequence: TGTGCCAGCAGCGTAGCTAGCGGGGGGCCAACCGAAAAACTGTTTTTT.